This TCR beta chain is drawn from a study of response to subunit inactivated influenza vaccine. Study-wide results and limits: With each seasonal influenza vaccination, the authors suggested, few new T cells are recruited.

Unmatched junction bases numbered 3, after V lost 0 bases and J lost 6 bases. The CDR3 extends over 15 amino acids. Germline-derived CDR1 and CDR2 are PRHDT and FYEKMQ (reference sequence). There are a few counts of this clonotype. Its antigen is as yet unknown. TCRdb independently ran MiXCR on the RT-PCR reads; one entry per CDR3 protein. The sample records about 180,000 distinct CDR3 sequences, about a tenth being singletons. V usage is TRBV13 and J usage is TRBJ2-4; 9 bases are shared with TRBD1. The clonotype originates from a man over 45 who received an inactivated influenza vaccine. Specimen: non-naive T cells sorted from PBMCs, collected on the day of vaccination. CDR3 residues: CASSLGGTGLNIQYF. The DNA of the CDR3 is TGTGCCAGCAGCTTAGGTGGGACAGGGTTAAACATTCAGTACTTC.